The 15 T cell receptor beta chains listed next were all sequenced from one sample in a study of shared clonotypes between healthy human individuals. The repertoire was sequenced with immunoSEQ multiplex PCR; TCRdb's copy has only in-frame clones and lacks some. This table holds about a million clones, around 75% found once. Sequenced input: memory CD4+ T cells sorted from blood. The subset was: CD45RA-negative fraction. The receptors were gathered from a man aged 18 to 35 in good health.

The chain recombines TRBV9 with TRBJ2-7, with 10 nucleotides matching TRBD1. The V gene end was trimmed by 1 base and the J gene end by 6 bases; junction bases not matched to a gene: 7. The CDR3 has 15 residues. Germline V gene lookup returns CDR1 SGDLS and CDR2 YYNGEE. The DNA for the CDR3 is TGTGCCAGCAGCGTATCAGGACAGGGGGAGACCGAGCAGTACTTC. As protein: CASSVSGQGETEQYF.

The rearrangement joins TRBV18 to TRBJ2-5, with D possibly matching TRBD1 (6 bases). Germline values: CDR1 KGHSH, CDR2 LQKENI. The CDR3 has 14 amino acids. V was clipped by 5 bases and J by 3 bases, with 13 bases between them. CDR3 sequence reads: CASSWTEGKETQYF. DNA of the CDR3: TGTGCCAGCTCATGGACAGAGGGAAAAGAGACCCAGTACTTC.

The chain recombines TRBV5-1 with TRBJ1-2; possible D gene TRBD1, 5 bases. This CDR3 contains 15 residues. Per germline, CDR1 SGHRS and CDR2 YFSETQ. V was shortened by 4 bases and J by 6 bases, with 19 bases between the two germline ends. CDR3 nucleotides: TGCGCCAGCAGCACAACAGACAGAGTTGGGGATGGCTACACCTTC. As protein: CASSTTDRVGDGYTF.

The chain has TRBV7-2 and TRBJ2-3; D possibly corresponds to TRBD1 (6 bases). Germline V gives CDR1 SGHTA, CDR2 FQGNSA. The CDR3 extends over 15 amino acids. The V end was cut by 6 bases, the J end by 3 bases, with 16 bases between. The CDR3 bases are TGTGCCAGCAGTCTCGAGTTACAGGGAACAGATACGCAGTATTTT. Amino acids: CASSLELQGTDTQYF.

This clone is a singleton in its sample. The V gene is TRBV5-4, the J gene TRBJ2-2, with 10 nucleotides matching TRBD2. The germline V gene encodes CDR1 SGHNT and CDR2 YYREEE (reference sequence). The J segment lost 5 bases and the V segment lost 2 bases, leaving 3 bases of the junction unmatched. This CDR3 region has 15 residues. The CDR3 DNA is TGTGCCAGCAGCTTTAGGACTAGCGGTACCGGGGAGCTGTTTTTT. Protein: CASSFRTSGTGELFF.

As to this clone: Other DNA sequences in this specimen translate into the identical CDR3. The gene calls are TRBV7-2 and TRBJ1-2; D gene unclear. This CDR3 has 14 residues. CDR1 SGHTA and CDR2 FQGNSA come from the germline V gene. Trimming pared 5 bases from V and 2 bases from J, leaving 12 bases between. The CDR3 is CASSLEAGNYGYTF. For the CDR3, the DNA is TGTGCCAGCAGCCTGGAGGCAGGAAACTATGGCTACACCTTC. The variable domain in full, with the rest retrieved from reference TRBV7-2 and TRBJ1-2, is GAGVSQSPSNKVTEKGKDVELRCDPISGHTALYWYRQSLGQGLEFLIYFQGNSAPDKSGLPSDRFSAERTGGSVSTLTIQRTQQEDSAVYLCASSLEAGNYGYTFGSGTRLTVV.

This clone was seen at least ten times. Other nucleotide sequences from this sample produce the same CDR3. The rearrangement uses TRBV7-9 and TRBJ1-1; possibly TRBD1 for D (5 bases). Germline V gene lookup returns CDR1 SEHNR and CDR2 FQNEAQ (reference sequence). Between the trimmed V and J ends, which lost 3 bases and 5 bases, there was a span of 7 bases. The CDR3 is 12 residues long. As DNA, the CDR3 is TGTGCCAGCAGCTTTGAGGGGACTGAAGCTTTCTTT. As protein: CASSFEGTEAFF.

CDR3 coding DNA: TGTGCCAGCAGCTTATTGCACAGCTATAGCGGGCCCAATGAGCAGTTCTTC. This translates into CASSLLHSYSGPNEQFF. The chain uses TRBV11-2 and TRBJ2-1; 7 positions match TRBD2. The V and J ends lost 2 bases and 6 bases, in that order; junction bases with no gene match: 13. CDR3 size: 17 residues. Germline lookup yields CDR1 SGHAT and CDR2 FQNNGV.

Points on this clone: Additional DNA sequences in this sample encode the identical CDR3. The CDR3 DNA is TGCGCCAGCAGCCAAGATCCTAGCACAGATACGCAGTATTTT. It yields the protein CASSQDPSTDTQYF. The J gene is TRBJ2-3, the V gene TRBV4-1; D gene unclear. The CDR3 runs to 14 residues. V was shortened by 0 bases and J by 0 bases, with 4 bases between the two germline ends. Germline assignment: CDR1 MGHRA and CDR2 YSYEKL.

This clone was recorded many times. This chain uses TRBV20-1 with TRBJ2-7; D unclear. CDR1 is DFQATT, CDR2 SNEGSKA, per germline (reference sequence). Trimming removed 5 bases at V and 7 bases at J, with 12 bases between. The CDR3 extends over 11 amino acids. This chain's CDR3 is CSAARQEEQYF. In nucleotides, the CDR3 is TGCAGTGCTGCCAGGCAGGAAGAGCAGTACTTC.

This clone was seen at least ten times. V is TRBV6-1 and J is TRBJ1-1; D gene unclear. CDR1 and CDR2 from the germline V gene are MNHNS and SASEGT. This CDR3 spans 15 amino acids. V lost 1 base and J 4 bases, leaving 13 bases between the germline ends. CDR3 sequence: CASSEGTAGITEAFF. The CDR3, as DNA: TGTGCCAGCAGTGAAGGGACGGCGGGGATCACTGAAGCTTTCTTT.

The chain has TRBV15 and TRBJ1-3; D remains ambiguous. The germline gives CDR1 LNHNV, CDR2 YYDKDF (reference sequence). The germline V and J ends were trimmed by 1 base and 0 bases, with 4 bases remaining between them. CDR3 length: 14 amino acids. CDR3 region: CATSRGSSGNTIYF. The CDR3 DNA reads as TGTGCCACCAGCAGAGGGTCCTCTGGAAACACCATATATTTT.

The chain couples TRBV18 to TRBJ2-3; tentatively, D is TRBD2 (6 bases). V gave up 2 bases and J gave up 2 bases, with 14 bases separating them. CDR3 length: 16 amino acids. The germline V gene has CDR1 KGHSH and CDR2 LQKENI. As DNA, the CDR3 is TGTGCCAGCTCACCAATGGCGGGGACTCTCACAGATACGCAGTATTTT. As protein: CASSPMAGTLTDTQYF.

CDR3 residues: CAWSPSLFYNEQFF. The CDR3 bases are TGTGCCTGGAGCCCTAGTCTGTTCTACAATGAGCAGTTCTTC. V gene TRBV30 combines with J gene TRBJ2-1; D gene ambiguous. The CDR3 consists of 14 residues. Germline V gene lookup returns CDR1 GTSNPN and CDR2 SVGIG (reference sequence). V lost 3 bases to trimming and J lost 3 bases, with 12 bases between them.

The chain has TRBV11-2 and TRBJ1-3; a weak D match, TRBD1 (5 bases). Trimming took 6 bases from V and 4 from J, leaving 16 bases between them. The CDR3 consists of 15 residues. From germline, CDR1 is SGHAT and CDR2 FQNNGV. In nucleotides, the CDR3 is TGTGCCAGCAGTCCGACTGGCGACAGAGGAAACACCATATATTTT. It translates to CASSPTGDRGNTIYF.